This entry is about one T cell receptor (beta chain). The target of this receptor is not known. No qualities accompany the bases; no much larger clone lies one base away. Each collaborating institution followed its own protocols to collect whole blood in K2EDTA tubes. For TCRbeta analysis, collaborator samples were shipped as frozen whole blood, as isolated PBMCs, or as DNA extracted from either sample type. TCRbeta CDR3 regions were amplified from genomic DNA using the immunoSEQ Assay, a bias-controlled multiplex PCR. The paper's data handling went like this. Within the assay, amplification of reference gene primers was used to estimate how many nucleated cells each sample contained. To quantify the absolute abundance of each unique TCRbeta CDR3 rearrangement, sequence reads were collapsed and filtered. Productive Simpson clonality was computed per sample as the square root of Simpson's diversity index over productive rearrangements. TCRdb mirrors the immuneACCESS table, restricted to in-frame sequences. Some clones are absent from its copies; in checked studies, under half trace to an unresolved V gene, and the reason for the others is unknown. The V and J calls and clone size come from that table; D and trimming were worked out from the DNA. This sample is represented by about 250,000 clones; approximately 83% of them were singletons. In total, the top ten clones hold about 8.1% of the sample.

These data are taken from a study of blood T cell repertoires in COVID-19 (dated by TCRdb to 2019 to 2021). The study in broad terms: Collaborator samples came from the United States, Italy and Spain and covered acute and convalescent phases of COVID-19. The material from the prospective study consisted of cDNA or gDNA derived from T cells, B-cell-depleted T cells, or PBMCs. The dataset comprised deeply sampled blood TCRbeta repertoires from subjects exposed to, actively infected with, or recovered from COVID-19. A freely available public database, intended as a resource for researchers studying the immune response to SARS-CoV-2, is where the repertoires were released. Samples came from the ongoing ImmuneRACE study (first 160 participants) plus 1,254 subjects from 6 global collaborators. Nearly every sample came with metadata listing a de-identified subject ID, COVID-19 status, age in years and sex. Where HLA class I and class II types were available, the types were taken from metadata supplied by the sample provider, not from assay-based typing.

From the germline V gene, CDR1 is SNHLY and CDR2 is FYNNEI. Between the V and J ends, shortened by 4 bases and 8 bases respectively, the junction contains 15 bases. The CDR3 covers 14 residues, taking in both the cysteine and the phenylalanine. The sequence is cut down to CDR3 DNA, 42 bases in frame from base 1. The paper's findings and limits, for the study overall: Clinical and demographic metadata were provided uncurated, with the amount varying by source and participant.

The source material was peripheral blood. The chain is assembled from TRBV2 and TRBJ1-5; D gene: possibly TRBD1, on 5 matching bases. The sequence was obtained from a man older than 75 with acute or convalescent COVID-19. The bases are TGTGCCAGCAGTGTTCACAGGTCCCAGGAGCCCCAGCATTTT. It is translated as CASSVHRSQEPQHF. The entire variable domain, with the stretches around the CDR3 drawn from the reference TRBV2 and TRBJ1-5 proteins, is EPEVTQTPSHQVTQMGQEVILRCVPISNHLYFYWYRQILGQKVEFLVSFYNNEISEKSEIFDDQFSVERPDGSNFTLKIRSTKLEDSAMYFCASSVHRSQEPQHFGDGTRLSIL.